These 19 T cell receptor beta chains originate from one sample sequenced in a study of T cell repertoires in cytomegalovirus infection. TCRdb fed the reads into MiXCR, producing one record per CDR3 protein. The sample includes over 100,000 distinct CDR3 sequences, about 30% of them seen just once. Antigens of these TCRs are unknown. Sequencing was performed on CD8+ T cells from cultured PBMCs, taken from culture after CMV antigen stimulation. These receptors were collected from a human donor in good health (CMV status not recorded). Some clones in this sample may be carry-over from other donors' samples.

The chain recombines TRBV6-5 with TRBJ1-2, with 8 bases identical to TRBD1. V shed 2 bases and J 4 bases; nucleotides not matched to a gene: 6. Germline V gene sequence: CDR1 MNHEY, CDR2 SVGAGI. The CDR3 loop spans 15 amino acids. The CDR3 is CASSYGQGGGYGYTF. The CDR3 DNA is TGTGCCAGCAGTTACGGACAGGGCGGGGGCTATGGCTACACCTTC.

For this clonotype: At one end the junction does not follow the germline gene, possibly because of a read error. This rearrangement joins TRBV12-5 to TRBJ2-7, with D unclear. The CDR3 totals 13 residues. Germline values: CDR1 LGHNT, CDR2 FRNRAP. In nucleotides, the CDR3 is TGTGCTAGTGGTTTGGGCAGCTCCTACGAGCTGTACTTC. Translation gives CASGLGSSYELYF. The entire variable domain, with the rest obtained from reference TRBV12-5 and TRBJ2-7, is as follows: DARVTQTPRHKVTEMGQEVTMRCQPILGHNTVFWYRQTMMQGLELLAYFRNRAPLDDSGMPKDRFSAEMPDATLATLKIQPSEPRDSAVYFCASGLGSSYELYFGPGTRLTVT.

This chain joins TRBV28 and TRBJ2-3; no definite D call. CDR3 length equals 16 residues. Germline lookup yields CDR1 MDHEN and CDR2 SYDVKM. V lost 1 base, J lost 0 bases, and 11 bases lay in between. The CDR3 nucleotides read TGTGCCAGCAGTTTATTAGGTACAGCTAGCACAGATACGCAGTATTTT. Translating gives CASSLLGTASTDTQYF.

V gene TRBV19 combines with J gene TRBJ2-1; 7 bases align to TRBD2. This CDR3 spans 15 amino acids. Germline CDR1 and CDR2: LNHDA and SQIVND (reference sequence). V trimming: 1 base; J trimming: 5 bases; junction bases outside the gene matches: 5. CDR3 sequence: CASSIAGGLNNEQFF. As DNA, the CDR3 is TGTGCCAGTAGTATAGCGGGGGGACTAAACAATGAGCAGTTCTTC.

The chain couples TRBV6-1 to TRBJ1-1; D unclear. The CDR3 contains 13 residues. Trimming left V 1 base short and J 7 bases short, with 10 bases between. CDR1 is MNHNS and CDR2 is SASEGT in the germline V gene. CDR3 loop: CASSEGPADEAFF. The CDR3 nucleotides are TGTGCCAGCAGTGAAGGGCCAGCCGATGAAGCTTTCTTT.

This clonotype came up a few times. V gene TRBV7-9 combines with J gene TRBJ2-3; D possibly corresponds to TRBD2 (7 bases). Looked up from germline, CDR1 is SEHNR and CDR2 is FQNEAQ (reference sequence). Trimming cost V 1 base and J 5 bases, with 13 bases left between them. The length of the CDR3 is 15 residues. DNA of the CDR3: TGTGCCAGCAGCTTAGTCGGGGGGCAGGGAGATACGCAGTATTTT. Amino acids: CASSLVGGQGDTQYF. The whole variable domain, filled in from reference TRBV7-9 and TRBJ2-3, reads DTGVSQNPRHKITKRGQNVTFRCDPISEHNRLYWYRQTLGQGPEFLTYFQNEAQLEKSRLLSDRFSAERPKGSFSTLEIQRTEQGDSAMYLCASSLVGGQGDTQYFGPGTRLTVL.

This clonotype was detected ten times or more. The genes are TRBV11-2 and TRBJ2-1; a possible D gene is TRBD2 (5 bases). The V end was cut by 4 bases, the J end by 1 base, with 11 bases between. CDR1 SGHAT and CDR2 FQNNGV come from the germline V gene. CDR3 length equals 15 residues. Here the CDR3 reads CASSSGLGSYNEQFF. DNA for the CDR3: TGTGCCAGCAGCTCTGGACTTGGTTCCTACAATGAGCAGTTCTTC. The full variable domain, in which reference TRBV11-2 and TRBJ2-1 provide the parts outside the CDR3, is EAGVAQSPRYKIIEKRQSVAFWCNPISGHATLYWYQQILGQGPKLLIQFQNNGVVDDSQLPKDRFSAERLKGVDSTLKIQPAKLEDSAVYLCASSSGLGSYNEQFFGPGTRLTVL.

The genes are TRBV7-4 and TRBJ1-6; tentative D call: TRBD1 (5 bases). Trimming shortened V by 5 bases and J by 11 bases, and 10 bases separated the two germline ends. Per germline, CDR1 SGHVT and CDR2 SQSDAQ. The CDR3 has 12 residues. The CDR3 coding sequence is TGTGCCAGCAGCGAGCTGGGGCCACCCCTCCACTTT. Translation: CASSELGPPLHF.

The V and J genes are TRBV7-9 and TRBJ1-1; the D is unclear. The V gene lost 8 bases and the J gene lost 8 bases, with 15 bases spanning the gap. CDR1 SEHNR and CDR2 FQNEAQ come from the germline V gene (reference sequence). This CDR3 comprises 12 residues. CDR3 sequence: CASYGNSPEAFF. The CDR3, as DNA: TGTGCCAGCTACGGGAATAGCCCAGAAGCTTTCTTT.

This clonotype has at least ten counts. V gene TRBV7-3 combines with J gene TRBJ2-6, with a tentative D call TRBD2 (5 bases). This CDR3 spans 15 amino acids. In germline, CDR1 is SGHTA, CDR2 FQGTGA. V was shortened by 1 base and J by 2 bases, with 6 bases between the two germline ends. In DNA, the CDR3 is TGTGCCAGCAGCTTAAGGGAGACTGGGGCCAACGTCCTGACTTTC. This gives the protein CASSLRETGANVLTF.

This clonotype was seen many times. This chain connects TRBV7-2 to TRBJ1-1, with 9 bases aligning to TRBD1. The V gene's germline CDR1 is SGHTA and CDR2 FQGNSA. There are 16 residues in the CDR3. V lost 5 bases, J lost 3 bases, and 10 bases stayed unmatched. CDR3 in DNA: TGTGCCAGCAGCCTAGACGGGACAGGGCGGGACACTGAAGCTTTCTTT. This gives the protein CASSLDGTGRDTEAFF.

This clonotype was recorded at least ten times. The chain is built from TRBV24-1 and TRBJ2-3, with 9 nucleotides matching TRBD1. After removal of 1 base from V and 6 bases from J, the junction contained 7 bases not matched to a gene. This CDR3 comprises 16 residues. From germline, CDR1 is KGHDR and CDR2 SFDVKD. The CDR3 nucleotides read TGTGCCACCAGTGATTTCCACAGGGGGCTCGGCGATACGCAGTATTTT. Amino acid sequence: CATSDFHRGLGDTQYF.

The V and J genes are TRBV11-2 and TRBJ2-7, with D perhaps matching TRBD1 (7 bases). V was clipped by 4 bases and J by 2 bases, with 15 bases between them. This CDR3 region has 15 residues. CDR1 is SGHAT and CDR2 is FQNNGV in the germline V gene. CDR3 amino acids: CASSSLEGAPYEQYF. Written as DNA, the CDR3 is TGTGCCAGCAGCTCCCTGGAGGGGGCTCCCTACGAGCAGTACTTC.

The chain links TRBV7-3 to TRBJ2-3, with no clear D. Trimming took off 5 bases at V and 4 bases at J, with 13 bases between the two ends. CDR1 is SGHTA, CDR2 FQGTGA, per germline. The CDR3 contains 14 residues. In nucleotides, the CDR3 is TGTGCCAGCAGCGCTTACGGCCCGTCAGATACGCAGTATTTT. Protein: CASSAYGPSDTQYF.

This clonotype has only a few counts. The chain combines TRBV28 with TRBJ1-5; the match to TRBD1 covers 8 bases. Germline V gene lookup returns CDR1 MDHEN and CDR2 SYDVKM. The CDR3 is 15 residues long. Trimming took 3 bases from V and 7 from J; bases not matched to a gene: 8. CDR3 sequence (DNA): TGTGCCAGCAGTTTTGACAGGGGACGAGGGCAGCCCCAGCATTTT. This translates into CASSFDRGRGQPQHF.

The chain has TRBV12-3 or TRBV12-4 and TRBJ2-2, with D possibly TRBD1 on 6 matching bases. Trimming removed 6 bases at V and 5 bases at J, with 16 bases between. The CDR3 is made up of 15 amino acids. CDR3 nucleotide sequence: TGTGCCAGCAGAAGAGGGCAGGGGAATACCGGGGAGCTGTTTTTT. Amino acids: CASRRGQGNTGELFF.

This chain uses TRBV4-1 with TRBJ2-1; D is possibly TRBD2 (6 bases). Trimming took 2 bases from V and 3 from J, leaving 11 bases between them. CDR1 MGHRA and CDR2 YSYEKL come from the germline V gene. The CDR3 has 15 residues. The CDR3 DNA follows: TGCGCCAGCAGCCAAACCGGGAGTGACTACAATGAGCAGTTCTTC. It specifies CASSQTGSDYNEQFF.

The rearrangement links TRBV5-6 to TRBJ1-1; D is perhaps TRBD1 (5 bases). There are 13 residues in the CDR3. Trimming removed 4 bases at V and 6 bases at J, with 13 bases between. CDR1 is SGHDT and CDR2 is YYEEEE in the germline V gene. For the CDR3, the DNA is TGTGCCAGCAGCCCGACCATGGGGGCTGAAGCTTTCTTT. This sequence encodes CASSPTMGAEAFF.

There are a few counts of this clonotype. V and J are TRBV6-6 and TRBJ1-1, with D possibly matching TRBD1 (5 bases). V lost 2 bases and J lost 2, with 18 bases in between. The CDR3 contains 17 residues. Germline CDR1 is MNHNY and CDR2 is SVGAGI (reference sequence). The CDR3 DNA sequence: TGTGCCAGCAGTTACGCCCAGGGACCTACTTTAAACACTGAAGCTTTCTTT. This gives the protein CASSYAQGPTLNTEAFF.